This T cell receptor (beta chain) originates from a study of blood T cell repertoires in COVID-19. Turning to the study itself: PBMCs, B-cell-depleted T cells, or T cells were the source of the cDNA or gDNA that made up the material.

People in the exposed group encountered a COVID-19 case within 2 weeks before entering the study. Germline values: CDR1 SNHLY, CDR2 FYNNEI. The ends lost 4 bases at V and 5 bases at J; junction bases unmatched: 6. CDR3 size: 15 residues. As processed by the authors: For nucleated cells, counts were estimated from reference gene primer amplification. Assay: immunoSEQ multiplex PCR; the TCRdb copy retains only in-frame clones and omits some. V and J calls and clone size are given by that table; D and trimming were obtained from the DNA. The data hold fewer than 400,000 clones, with roughly 85% observed a single time.

The chain employs TRBV2 and TRBJ2-1; 9 bases align to TRBD2. This sequence was found in a woman in her twenties or thirties who had been exposed to COVID-19. Sequencing used PBMCs or T cells enriched from blood (not recorded which). CDR3 DNA sequence: TGTGCCAGCAGTGGGGGGGCTAGCGGGAACAATGAGCAGTTCTTC. Protein: CASSGGASGNNEQFF.